Listed below are T cell receptor beta chains from one sample, sequenced in a study of CD8+ T cells in alopecia areata. Here immunoSEQ multiplex PCR was the method, and the copy in TCRdb shows in-frame clones only, minus some. In the table there are about 200,000 clones, approximately 53% of which are singletons. The specimen sequenced was CD8+ T cells sorted from blood. The receptor set was obtained from a human donor in good health. CDR3s include the opening cysteine and the closing phenylalanine or tryptophan. D genes are given only for firm matches. The size of a clone is reported for some rows only, either as once, few or many, or as a class for expanded clones.

v_call	j_call	clone_size	d_call	cdr3_nt	cdr3_aa
TRBV2	TRBJ1-2	NA	NA	TGTGTCTTGGAGCAAACCGGCTACACCTTC	CVLEQTGYTF
TRBV27	TRBJ1-2	NA	TRBD1	TGTGCCAACGGACCTAGACAGGGGCTGGATGGCTACACCTTC	CANGPRQGLDGYTF
TRBV27	TRBJ2-2	NA	TRBD1	TGTGCCAGCCGCCAGGGGGCCGGGGAGCTGTTTTTT	CASRQGAGELFF
TRBV4-1	TRBJ2-7	few	TRBD1	TGCGCCAGCAGCCAAGCCGGGACAGACTACGAGCAGTACTTC	CASSQAGTDYEQYF
TRBV18	TRBJ2-3	NA	NA	TGTGCCAGCTCACCACGGGGGTCCACAGATACGCAGTATTTT	CASSPRGSTDTQYF
TRBV4-2	TRBJ2-3	NA	TRBD2	TGTGCCAGCAGCCAAGGGACTAGTCAGCGTCCAGATACGCAGTATTTT	CASSQGTSQRPDTQYF
TRBV6-5	TRBJ1-1	NA	NA	TGTGCCAGCAGTTACAGGGGCAGGAACACTGAAGCTTTCTTT	CASSYRGRNTEAFF
TRBV29-1	TRBJ2-3	NA	NA	TGCAGCGTTGAAGATTTCGAGGTCACAGATACGCAGTATTTT	CSVEDFEVTDTQYF
TRBV9	TRBJ2-1	NA	TRBD2	TGTGCCAGCAGCACAGGGACTAGCGGGGTATTGAATGAGCAGTTCTTC	CASSTGTSGVLNEQFF
TRBV7-2	TRBJ2-7	few	TRBD1	TGTGCCAGCAGCTACCGGGACAGGACCTCCTACGAGCAGTACTTC	CASSYRDRTSYEQYF
TRBV4-1	TRBJ2-1	NA	TRBD2	TGCGCCAGCAGCGGGGGACTAGGAGGCGATGAGCAGTTCTTC	CASSGGLGGDEQFF
TRBV25-1	TRBJ1-4	NA	NA	TGTGCCAGCAGTGAATCAGGTTCGCGGGAAAAACTGTTTTTT	CASSESGSREKLFF
TRBV7-9	TRBJ2-5	NA	NA	TGTGCCAGCAGCCTACTTGGAGAGACCCAGTACTTC	CASSLLGETQYF
TRBV29-1	TRBJ2-7	NA	NA	TGCAGCGTTCGGACCGACTCCTACGAGCAGTACTTC	CSVRTDSYEQYF
TRBV7-8	TRBJ2-3	NA	NA	TGTGCCAGCAGCTCTTCGGGATCCGACACAGATACGCAGTATTTT	CASSSSGSDTDTQYF
TRBV29-1	TRBJ1-2	NA	TRBD1	TGCAGCGTTGAAAGGGGGACAGGGGATAACTATGGCTACACCTTC	CSVERGTGDNYGYTF
TRBV5-1	TRBJ2-7	few	NA	TGCGCCAGCTCTCCCTGGGCCGGCGAAATTGGCTACGAGCAGTACTTC	CASSPWAGEIGYEQYF
TRBV11-2	TRBJ1-2	NA	TRBD1	TGTGCCAGCAGCTTAAAGGGGGCAAACTATGGCTACACCTTC	CASSLKGANYGYTF
TRBV13	TRBJ2-7	NA	NA	TGTGCCAGCAGCCCCGGTCCCCGCTACGAGCAGTACTTC	CASSPGPRYEQYF
TRBV14	TRBJ2-3	few	NA	TGTGCCAGCAGCCAAACAGGGTCCGCAGATACGCAGTATTTT	CASSQTGSADTQYF
TRBV29-1	TRBJ1-2	NA	NA	TGCAGCGTTCCAGACAGCGAGCGGGGCTATGGCTACACCTTC	CSVPDSERGYGYTF
TRBV6-1	TRBJ2-7	NA	NA	TGTGCCAGCAGTGAACAGGTAAACTACGAGCAGTACTTC	CASSEQVNYEQYF
TRBV13	TRBJ2-2	few	TRBD1	TGTGCCAGCAGCTTAGCACAGGGGACGACCGGGGAGCTGTTTTTT	CASSLAQGTTGELFF
TRBV27	TRBJ2-5	NA	NA	TGTGCCAGCAGTTTATCGGGGGCGGAGACCCAGTACTTC	CASSLSGAETQYF
TRBV18	TRBJ1-2	NA	TRBD1	TGTGCCAGCTCTTCAGGGCAGGGGGCCTATGGCTACACCTTC	CASSSGQGAYGYTF
TRBV11-2	TRBJ2-1	few	NA	TGTGCCAGCGGAGGACCCTACAATGAGCAGTTCTTC	CASGGPYNEQFF
TRBV29-1	TRBJ2-5	NA	NA	TGCAGCGTTGGTGGGTCAAACCTCGTCGAGACCCAGTACTTC	CSVGGSNLVETQYF
TRBV12-5	TRBJ1-2	few	NA	TGTGCTAGTGGTTTCTTTAACTATGGCTACACCTTC	CASGFFNYGYTF
TRBV4-1	TRBJ1-1	few	TRBD1	TGCGCCAGCAGCCAATGGACAGGGCGCACTGAAGCTTTCTTT	CASSQWTGRTEAFF
TRBV6-4	TRBJ2-7	NA	NA	TGTGCCAGCAGACAGGGAGAAGGTTACGAGCAGTACTTC	CASRQGEGYEQYF
TRBV2	TRBJ1-6	NA	TRBD1	TGTGCCAGCGACAGGGGAGGTAATTCACCCCTCCACTTT	CASDRGGNSPLHF
TRBV2	TRBJ2-3	NA	NA	TGTGCCAGCAGTCCTGGGTCCCTGGGGTATTTT	CASSPGSLGYF
TRBV19	TRBJ1-2	NA	NA	TGTGCCAGTAGTATTTGGGTGTCAGGGTCGGAGGAAGGCTACACCTTC	CASSIWVSGSEEGYTF
TRBV29-1	TRBJ2-6	few	NA	TGCAGCGTTCGTGGGGGAGCTGGGGCCAACGTCCTGACTTTC	CSVRGGAGANVLTF
TRBV5-6	TRBJ1-6	NA	NA	TGTGCCAGCAGCTTTGGACGGGGCGCAGTTCCCCTCCACTTT	CASSFGRGAVPLHF
TRBV5-6	TRBJ1-2	NA	TRBD1	TGTGCCAGCAGCTTGGGAGGGGGCGGCTACACCTTC	CASSLGGGGYTF
TRBV10-3	TRBJ2-7	NA	NA	TGTGCCATCAGCGACGGGGACACCTCCTACGAGCAGTACTTC	CAISDGDTSYEQYF
TRBV11-2	TRBJ1-1	NA	TRBD1	TGTGCCAGCAGCTCTAGAAAACAGGGGGAAGCTTTCTTT	CASSSRKQGEAFF
TRBV5-1	TRBJ2-7	NA	TRBD1	TGCGCCAGCAGCACCGGGACAGGGCACTACGAGCAGTACTTC	CASSTGTGHYEQYF
TRBV13	TRBJ2-3	NA	NA	TGTGCCAGCAGCGACCGGGGGACTCCCATCCCAGATACGCAGTATTTT	CASSDRGTPIPDTQYF
TRBV5-8	TRBJ1-2	few	NA	TGTGCCAGCAGCTTGGGGCCCACAGGGTACTATGGCTACACCTTC	CASSLGPTGYYGYTF
TRBV5-6	TRBJ2-5	few	NA	TGTGCCAGCAGCCCGGGCCGGGGCCAAGAGACCCAGTACTTC	CASSPGRGQETQYF